This T cell receptor (beta chain) originates from a study of blood T cell repertoires in COVID-19. Original data processing: Amplification with reference gene primers provided the estimates of nucleated cell counts. Method: immunoSEQ multiplex PCR; TCRdb's copy keeps in-frame clones and lacks some. V and J calls plus clone size are reproduced from that table; the DNA served to infer D and trimming. The data show 140,000 or so clones, with approximately 85% seen just once and 2.5% to 3.5% held by the top ten. The CDR3 extends over 15 amino acids. The germline V gene has CDR1 MNHEY and CDR2 SVGAGI. V was pared by 6 bases and J by 1 base, with 13 bases between.

This TCR derives from a man aged 45-65 years with acute or convalescent COVID-19. The V and J genes are TRBV6-5 and TRBJ1-3; D gene uncertain. Sequenced input: peripheral blood. CDR3 loop: CASRLQFESGNTIYF. The CDR3 DNA is TGTGCCAGCAGGTTACAGTTTGAGTCTGGAAACACCATATATTTT.